The next 31 T cell receptor beta chains were all read from a single sample in a study of shared clonotypes between healthy human individuals. Assay: immunoSEQ multiplex PCR; the TCRdb copy retains only in-frame clones and omits some. This sample yields a few million clones, of which approximately 95% are seen a single time; 0.39% belongs to the top ten. Sequenced input: naive CD4+ T cells from PBMCs. Subset in this sample: CD45RA+ positively selected. These receptors came from a man aged 18 to 35 in good health. Some clones in this sample may be carry-over from other donors' samples.

This clone was seen just once. The V gene is TRBV10-2, the J gene TRBJ1-1, with D uncertain. The CDR3 extends over 13 amino acids. Germline-derived CDR1 and CDR2 are WSHSY and SAAADI. Trimming took off 3 bases at V and 1 base at J, with 6 bases between the two ends. The CDR3 region is CASSDPANTEAFF. The DNA for the CDR3 is TGCGCCAGCAGTGACCCGGCGAACACTGAAGCTTTCTTT.

This rearrangement joins TRBV25-1 to TRBJ2-5, with a tentative D call TRBD2 (6 bases). V gave up 3 bases and J gave up 4 bases, with 15 bases separating them. This CDR3 comprises 15 residues. The germline CDR1 and CDR2 sequences are MGHDK and SYGVNS. CDR3 in amino acids: CASSDPRGSGETQYF. The CDR3 DNA reads TGTGCCAGCAGTGACCCCCGGGGGTCGGGAGAGACCCAGTACTTC. Full variable domain (outside the CDR3, taken from reference TRBV25-1 and TRBJ2-5): EADIYQTPRYLVIGTGKKITLECSQTMGHDKMYWYQQDPGMELHLIHYSYGVNSTEKGDLSSESTVSRIRTEHFPLTLESARPSHTSQYLCASSDPRGSGETQYFGPGTRLLVL.

This clone appeared a single time. Other DNA variants within this sample encode the same CDR3. The rearrangement joins TRBV7-9 to TRBJ2-3; 7 bases match TRBD1. The ends lost 0 bases at V and 3 bases at J; junction bases unmatched: 3. Germline V gene lookup returns CDR1 SEHNR and CDR2 FQNEAQ (reference sequence). This CDR3 region has 15 residues. The CDR3 reads CASSLARGRTDTQYF. Here the CDR3 DNA reads TGTGCCAGCAGCTTAGCTAGGGGGCGGACAGATACGCAGTATTTT.

The genes are TRBV7-3 and TRBJ2-7; TRBD2 agrees at 7 bases. V gave up 5 bases and J gave up 3 bases; unmatched junction bases: 10. The V gene's germline CDR1 is SGHTA and CDR2 FQGTGA. The CDR3 is made up of 15 amino acids. CDR3 in amino acids: CASSLGLAANYEQYF. CDR3 nucleotide sequence: TGTGCCAGCAGCCTAGGGCTAGCGGCTAACTACGAGCAGTACTTC.

V gene TRBV28 combines with J gene TRBJ2-1; the match to TRBD2 covers 14 bases. Unmatched junction bases numbered 8, after V lost 4 bases and J lost 0 bases. Germline V gene data show CDR1 as MDHEN and CDR2 as SYDVKM. The CDR3 runs 19 residues. CDR3: CASSSRRLAGGVSYNEQFF. CDR3 DNA sequence: TGTGCCAGCAGTTCCCGCCGACTAGCGGGAGGGGTCTCCTACAATGAGCAGTTCTTC.

This clone was seen just once. The chain uses TRBV28 and TRBJ1-4, with 7 bases matching TRBD1. Looked up from germline, CDR1 is MDHEN and CDR2 is SYDVKM. V gave up 6 bases and J gave up 11 bases; unmatched junction bases: 12. The CDR3 sequence is 14 residues long. The CDR3 protein is CASSPHRGVGKLFF. CDR3 sequence (DNA): TGTGCCAGCAGCCCGCACAGGGGAGTCGGGAAACTGTTTTTT.

This clone showed up just once. The V gene is TRBV18, the J gene TRBJ2-7; tentatively, D is TRBD1 or TRBD2 (5 bases each). Trimming removed 3 bases from V and 6 bases from J, with 15 bases in between. This CDR3 contains 14 residues. Germline CDR1 KGHSH, CDR2 LQKENI. This CDR3 reads CASSPGAEEAEQYF. CDR3 nucleotides: TGTGCCAGCTCACCCGGGGCCGAGGAGGCCGAGCAGTACTTC.

The J gene is TRBJ1-2, the V gene TRBV15, with D hard to call. Trimming removed 3 bases from V and 8 bases from J, with 22 bases in between. The CDR3 contains 16 residues. The V gene's germline CDR1 is LNHNV and CDR2 YYDKDF (reference sequence). The CDR3 bases are TGTGCCACCAGCAGCCCCCTAAGAAGGGCGTCTCGGGGCTACACCTTC. The encoded protein is CATSSPLRRASRGYTF.

This clone was found a few times. This rearrangement joins TRBV5-1 to TRBJ2-3; D is tentatively TRBD1 or TRBD2 (5 bases each). V was trimmed by 6 bases and J by 4 bases, leaving 18 bases between them. This CDR3 is built from 15 residues. CDR1 is SGHRS and CDR2 is YFSETQ in the germline V gene. The CDR3 nucleotides read TGCGCCAGCACCCGAGGGGCAGCCCCCGCAGATACGCAGTATTTT. As protein: CASTRGAAPADTQYF.

Of note for this clone: Other DNA variants within this sample encode the same CDR3. The chain joins TRBV11-2 to TRBJ2-7; the D gene is possibly TRBD2 (6 bases). The CDR3 loop spans 14 amino acids. CDR1 and CDR2 from the germline V gene are SGHAT and FQNNGV. Deletions cut 3 bases from V and 0 bases from J, with 9 bases between. Here the CDR3 reads CASSFAGSSYEQYF. For the CDR3, the DNA is TGTGCCAGCAGCTTCGCCGGGAGCTCCTACGAGCAGTACTTC.

In the case of this clone: Other DNA sequences from this sample encode an identical CDR3 as well. The chain recombines TRBV5-1 with TRBJ2-5; D is undetermined. Germline V gene data show CDR1 as SGHRS and CDR2 as YFSETQ. V was trimmed by 0 bases and J by 5 bases, leaving 8 bases between them. The CDR3 is 13 amino acids. Written as DNA, the CDR3 is TGCGCCAGCAGCTTGGAAGAAGGGGAGACCCAGTACTTC. Protein product: CASSLEEGETQYF.

The V call is TRBV27, the J call TRBJ2-6, with 7 bases aligning to TRBD1. The germline V gene encodes CDR1 MNHEY and CDR2 SMNVEV (reference sequence). The trim removed 1 base at V and 0 bases at J, leaving 9 bases unmatched. The CDR3 sequence is 19 residues long. Here the CDR3 reads CASSLFPGPGGSGANVLTF. The CDR3 DNA is TGTGCCAGCAGTTTATTCCCCGGGCCAGGGGGCTCTGGGGCCAACGTCCTGACTTTC.

The gene calls are TRBV9 and TRBJ1-2; no clear D. Trimming took off 0 bases at V and 4 bases at J, with 7 bases between the two ends. CDR3 length: 13 residues. The V gene's germline CDR1 is SGDLS and CDR2 YYNGEE. The CDR3 nucleotides read TGTGCCAGCAGCGTAGGGGAGTTCTATGGCTACACCTTC. Protein: CASSVGEFYGYTF.

The V call is TRBV5-1, the J call TRBJ2-7; 7 bases align to TRBD2. This CDR3 comprises 14 residues. The germline CDR1 and CDR2 sequences are SGHRS and YFSETQ. V trimming: 4 bases; J trimming: 4 bases; junction bases outside the gene matches: 8. CDR3 region: CASSPRGVGYEQYF. The DNA for the CDR3 is TGCGCCAGCAGCCCCCGGGGGGTGGGGTACGAGCAGTACTTC.

The chain has TRBV2 and TRBJ2-1; 7 bases fit TRBD2. The CDR3 sequence is 13 residues long. V trimming: 6 bases; J trimming: 5 bases; junction bases outside the gene matches: 4. Germline V gives CDR1 SNHLY, CDR2 FYNNEI. The CDR3: CASRRDYNNEQFF. CDR3 sequence (DNA): TGTGCCAGCAGACGGGACTACAACAATGAGCAGTTCTTC.

The V gene is TRBV18, the J gene TRBJ2-4; 8 bases fit TRBD1. In germline, CDR1 is KGHSH, CDR2 LQKENI. The CDR3 consists of 14 residues. V trimming: 3 bases; J trimming: 7 bases; junction bases outside the gene matches: 5. CDR3 sequence: CASSPGQGGNIQYF. In DNA, the CDR3 is TGTGCCAGCTCACCCGGACAGGGTGGGAACATTCAGTACTTC.

The sample holds one count of this clone. The chain is built from TRBV4-1 and TRBJ2-3, with 10 bases matching TRBD2. Germline trimming cut 3 bases from V and 3 bases from J; bases unmatched to any gene: 12. In germline, CDR1 is MGHRA, CDR2 YSYEKL. The CDR3 consists of 18 residues. Written as DNA, the CDR3 is TGCGCCAGCAGCCAGATACTAGCGGGATCTGGGTCGACAGATACGCAGTATTTT. Protein product: CASSQILAGSGSTDTQYF.

V usage is TRBV6-6 and J usage is TRBJ1-1; D ambiguous. Germline values: CDR1 MNHNY, CDR2 SVGAGI (reference sequence). This CDR3 has 11 residues. CDR3 region: CAVQLNTEAFF. The DNA for the CDR3 is TGTGCTGTACAGCTGAACACTGAAGCTTTCTTT.

The CDR3 here is CSVEDNRGRETQYF. The CDR3 bases are TGCAGCGTTGAAGATAATAGGGGGCGAGAGACCCAGTACTTC. The chain has TRBV29-1 and TRBJ2-5; 7 bases match TRBD1. Germline V CDR1 and CDR2: SQVTM, ANQGSEA. CDR3 length equals 14 residues. Losses at the gene ends were 0 bases for V and 4 bases for J; bases not matched to a gene: 5.

DNA for the CDR3: TGCAGTGCTAGAAGGGGTGTAGAGCAGTTCTTC. Translation: CSARRGVEQFF. The V and J genes are TRBV20-1 and TRBJ2-1; tentative D call: TRBD1 (5 bases). The CDR3 extends over 11 amino acids. Looked up from germline, CDR1 is DFQATT and CDR2 is SNEGSKA (reference sequence). V lost 2 bases and J 10 bases, leaving 9 bases between the germline ends.

The rearrangement links TRBV27 to TRBJ2-1, with 8 bases lining up with TRBD2. The CDR3 contains 17 residues. V dropped 5 bases and J dropped 7; count of bases not matched to a gene: 16. Germline assignment: CDR1 MNHEY and CDR2 SMNVEV (reference sequence). The CDR3 sequence: CASSPRFGAGGRNEQFF. CDR3 nucleotides: TGTGCCAGCAGTCCCCGGTTTGGGGCGGGAGGTAGAAATGAGCAGTTCTTC.

The chain is built from TRBV5-1 and TRBJ1-5, with 9 bases identical to TRBD1. The germline gives CDR1 SGHRS, CDR2 YFSETQ. The junction had 4 bases not matched to a gene; V was cut back by 4 bases and J by 5 bases. The CDR3 runs 14 residues. CDR3 sequence (DNA): TGCGCCAGCAGCACAGGGGGCAGAGATCAGCCCCAGCATTTT. Amino acids: CASSTGGRDQPQHF.

This clone has a single count. The chain joins TRBV29-1 to TRBJ2-5; D may match TRBD1 or TRBD2 (5 bases each). The J call could be wrong; TRBJ2-7 is a better fit for the DNA end. The V gene's germline CDR1 is SQVTM and CDR2 ANQGSEA. There are 11 residues in the CDR3. The CDR3 DNA is TGCAGCGTTGCCGGGGCGGACGAGCAGTACTTC. Encoded protein: CSVAGADEQYF.

The chain couples TRBV10-1 to TRBJ1-3, with D perhaps matching TRBD1 (6 bases). Germline CDR1 WNHNN, CDR2 SYGVQD (reference sequence). The CDR3 extends over 15 amino acids. With 2 bases removed from V and 0 bases from J, the gap between germline ends came to 8 bases. CDR3 sequence reads: CASSEDRHSGNTIYF. The CDR3 DNA reads as TGCGCCAGCAGTGAGGACAGGCACTCTGGAAACACCATATATTTT.

V gene TRBV9 combines with J gene TRBJ2-7, with 9 nucleotides matching TRBD1. The CDR3 spans 14 residues. J was trimmed by 6 bases and V by 4 bases; bases with no gene match: 8. Germline V gene sequence: CDR1 SGDLS, CDR2 YYNGEE. CDR3 region: CASSPRDRESEQYF. The CDR3 nucleotides are TGTGCCAGCAGCCCCCGGGACAGGGAGTCCGAGCAGTACTTC.

The V gene is TRBV7-9, the J gene TRBJ1-2; weak D call: TRBD1 (5 bases). The germline CDR1 and CDR2 sequences are SEHNR and FQNEAQ (reference sequence). The V end lost 5 bases, the J end lost 4 bases, and 11 bases lay between the germline ends. This CDR3 has 13 residues. The CDR3 loop is CASSRSGGYGYTF. The CDR3, as DNA: TGTGCCAGCAGCCGCTCGGGGGGCTATGGCTACACCTTC.

The rearrangement uses TRBV5-8 and TRBJ2-5, with D perhaps matching TRBD2 (6 bases). The CDR3 sequence is 14 residues long. Germline values: CDR1 SGHTS, CDR2 YDEGEE. The germline V and J ends were trimmed by 4 bases and 4 bases, with 14 bases remaining between them. The chain's CDR3 is CASSPRGITETQYF. The CDR3, as DNA: TGTGCCAGCAGCCCTCGGGGGATCACAGAGACCCAGTACTTC.

The J gene is TRBJ1-2, the V gene TRBV15, with a weak D call TRBD1 (5 bases). CDR1 and CDR2 (germline): LNHNV, YYDKDF (reference sequence). There are 13 residues in the CDR3. V lost 4 bases and J lost 2, with 8 bases in between. The CDR3 nucleotides read TGTGCCACCAGCATGGGGGGAAACTATGGCTACACCTTC. Translated, it gives CATSMGGNYGYTF.

This chain connects TRBV12-5 to TRBJ2-5; the match to TRBD2 covers 9 bases. Germline loops: CDR1 LGHNT, CDR2 FRNRAP. The trim removed 2 bases at V and 5 bases at J, leaving 9 bases unmatched. CDR3 length: 16 residues. The CDR3 nucleotides are TGTGCTAGTGGTTTGAGGATAGCGGGAGCGAGGGAGACCCAGTACTTC. It is translated as CASGLRIAGARETQYF.

The chain has TRBV5-4 and TRBJ1-2; no reliable D call. Germline loops: CDR1 SGHNT, CDR2 YYREEE (reference sequence). The CDR3 spans 14 residues. V was clipped by 3 bases and J by 8 bases, with 17 bases between them. DNA of the CDR3: TGTGCCAGCAGCTCCTCGGCTGGGGAGATCGGCTACACCTTC. Protein product: CASSSSAGEIGYTF.

V is TRBV4-1 and J is TRBJ2-1; 9 bases fit TRBD2. This CDR3 is 17 amino acids long. After removal of 5 bases from V and 8 bases from J, the junction contained 16 bases not matched to a gene. The germline CDR1 and CDR2 sequences are MGHRA and YSYEKL. The CDR3 coding sequence is TGCGCCAGCAGCTCAATTAGCGGGGGTCTGGGGTGGGATGAGCAGTTCTTC. Protein sequence: CASSSISGGLGWDEQFF.